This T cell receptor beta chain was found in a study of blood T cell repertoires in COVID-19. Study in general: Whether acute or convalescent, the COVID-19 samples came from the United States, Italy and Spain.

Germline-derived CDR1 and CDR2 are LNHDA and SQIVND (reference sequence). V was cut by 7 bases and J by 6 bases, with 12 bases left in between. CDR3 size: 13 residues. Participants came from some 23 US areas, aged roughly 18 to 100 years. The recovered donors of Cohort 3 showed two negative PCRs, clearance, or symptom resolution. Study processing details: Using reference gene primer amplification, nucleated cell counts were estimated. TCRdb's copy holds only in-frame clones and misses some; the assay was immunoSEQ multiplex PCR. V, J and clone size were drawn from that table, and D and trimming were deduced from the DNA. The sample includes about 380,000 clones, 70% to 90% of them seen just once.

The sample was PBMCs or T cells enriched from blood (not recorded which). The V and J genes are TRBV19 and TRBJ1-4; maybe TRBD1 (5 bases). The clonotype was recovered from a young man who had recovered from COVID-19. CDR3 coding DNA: TGTGCCAGTAAAAGTTGGGGGGATGAAAAACTGTTTTTT. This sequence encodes CASKSWGDEKLFF.